What follows describes a single T cell receptor beta chain. The data were obtained in a study of blood T cell repertoires in COVID-19. Measured with immunoSEQ multiplex PCR; TCRdb has only the in-frame clones, and not every one. The sample yields roughly 200,000 clones, less than 95% seen once. V dropped 2 bases and J dropped 3; count of bases not matched to a gene: 4. Germline V gene sequence: CDR1 ENHRY, CDR2 SYGVKD. This CDR3 contains 14 residues. The sequence derives from a man aged 30 to 39 with COVID-19, enrolled during active disease. V and J are TRBV10-3 and TRBJ2-7; 7 bases are shared with TRBD1. The sample was peripheral blood. The CDR3 nucleotides read TGTGCCATCAGTGAGACAGGGGCGGTCTACGAGCAGTACTTC. Protein sequence: CAISETGAVYEQYF.